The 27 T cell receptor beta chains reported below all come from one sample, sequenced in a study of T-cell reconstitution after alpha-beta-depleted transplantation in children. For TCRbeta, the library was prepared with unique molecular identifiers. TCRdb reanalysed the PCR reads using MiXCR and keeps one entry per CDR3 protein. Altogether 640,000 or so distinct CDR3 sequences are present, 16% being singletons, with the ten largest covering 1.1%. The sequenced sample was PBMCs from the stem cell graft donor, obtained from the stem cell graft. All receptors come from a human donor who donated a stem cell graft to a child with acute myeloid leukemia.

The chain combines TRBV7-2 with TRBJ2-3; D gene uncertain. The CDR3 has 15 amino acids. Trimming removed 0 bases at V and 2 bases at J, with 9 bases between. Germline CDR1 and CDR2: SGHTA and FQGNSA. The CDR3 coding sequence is TGTGCCAGCAGCTTAGCTCCCGGAACCACAGATACGCAGTATTTT. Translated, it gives CASSLAPGTTDTQYF.

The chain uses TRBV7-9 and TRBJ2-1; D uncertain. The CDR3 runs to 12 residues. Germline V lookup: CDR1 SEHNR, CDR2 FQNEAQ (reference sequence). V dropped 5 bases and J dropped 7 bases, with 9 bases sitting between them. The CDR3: CASSGLGNEQFF. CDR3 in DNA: TGTGCCAGCAGCGGCCTTGGGAATGAGCAGTTCTTC. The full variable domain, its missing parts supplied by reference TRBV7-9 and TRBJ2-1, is DTGVSQNPRHKITKRGQNVTFRCDPISEHNRLYWYRQTLGQGPEFLTYFQNEAQLEKSRLLSDRFSAERPKGSFSTLEIQRTEQGDSAMYLCASSGLGNEQFFGPGTRLTVL.

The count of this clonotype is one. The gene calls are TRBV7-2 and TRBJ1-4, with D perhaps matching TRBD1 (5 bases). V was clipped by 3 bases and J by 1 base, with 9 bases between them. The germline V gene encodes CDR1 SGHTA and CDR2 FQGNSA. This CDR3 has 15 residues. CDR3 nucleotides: TGTGCCAGCAGCTTCGGGGGGAAAACTAATGAAAAACTGTTTTTT. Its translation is CASSFGGKTNEKLFF.

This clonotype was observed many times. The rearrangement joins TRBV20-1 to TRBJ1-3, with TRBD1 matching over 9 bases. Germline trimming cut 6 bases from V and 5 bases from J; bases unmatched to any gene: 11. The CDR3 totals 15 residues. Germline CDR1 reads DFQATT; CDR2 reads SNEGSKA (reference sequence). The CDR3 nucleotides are TGCAGTGCAACCGGGACAGGGAGATGGAGAAACACCATATATTTT. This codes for CSATGTGRWRNTIYF.

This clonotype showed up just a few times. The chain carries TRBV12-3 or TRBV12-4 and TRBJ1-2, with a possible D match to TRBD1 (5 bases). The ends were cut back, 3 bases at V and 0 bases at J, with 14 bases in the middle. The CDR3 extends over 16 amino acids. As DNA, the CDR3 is TGTGCCAGCAGTTTTCGGGGGGAGTTGGCTAACTATGGCTACACCTTC. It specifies CASSFRGELANYGYTF.

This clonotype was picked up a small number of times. In DNA, the CDR3 is TGCAGTGCTAGTTCTGTCGGCTATGGCTACACCTTC. Protein product: CSASSVGYGYTF. V usage is TRBV20-1 and J usage is TRBJ1-2; D unclear. Germline V lookup: CDR1 DFQATT, CDR2 SNEGSKA (reference sequence). V was shortened by 3 bases and J by 4 bases, with 9 bases between the two germline ends. This CDR3 is built from 12 residues.

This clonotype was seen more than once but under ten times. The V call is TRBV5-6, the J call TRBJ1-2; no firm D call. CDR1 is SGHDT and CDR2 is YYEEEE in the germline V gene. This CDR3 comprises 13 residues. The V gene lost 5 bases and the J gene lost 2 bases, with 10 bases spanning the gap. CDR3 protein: CASSPDWNYGYTF. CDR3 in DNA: TGTGCCAGCAGTCCTGACTGGAACTATGGCTACACCTTC.

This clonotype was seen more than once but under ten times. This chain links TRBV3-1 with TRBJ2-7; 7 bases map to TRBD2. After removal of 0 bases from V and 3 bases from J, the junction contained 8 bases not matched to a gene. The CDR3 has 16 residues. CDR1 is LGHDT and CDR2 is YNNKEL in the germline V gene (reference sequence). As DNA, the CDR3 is TGTGCCAGCAGCCAAGATGTACCAGGGAGGGTCTACGAGCAGTACTTC. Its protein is CASSQDVPGRVYEQYF.

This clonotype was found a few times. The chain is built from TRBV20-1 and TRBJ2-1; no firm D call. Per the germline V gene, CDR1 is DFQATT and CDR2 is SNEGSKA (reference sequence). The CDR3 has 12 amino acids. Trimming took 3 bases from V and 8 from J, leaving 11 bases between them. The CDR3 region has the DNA TGCAGTGCTAGTCCTACCCCCCATGAGCAGTTCTTC. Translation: CSASPTPHEQFF.

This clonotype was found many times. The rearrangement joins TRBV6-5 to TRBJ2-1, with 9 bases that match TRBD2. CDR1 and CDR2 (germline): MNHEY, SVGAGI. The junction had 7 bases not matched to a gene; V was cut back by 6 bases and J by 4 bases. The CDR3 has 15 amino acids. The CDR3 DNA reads TGTGCCAGCAGGACAGGGACTAGCCGTTACAATGAGCAGTTCTTC. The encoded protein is CASRTGTSRYNEQFF.

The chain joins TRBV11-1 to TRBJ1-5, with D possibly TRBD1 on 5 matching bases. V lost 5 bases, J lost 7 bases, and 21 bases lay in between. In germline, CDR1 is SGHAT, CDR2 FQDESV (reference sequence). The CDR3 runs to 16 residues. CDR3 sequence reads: CASSINRDPGAQPQHF. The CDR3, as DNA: TGTGCCAGCAGCATAAACCGGGACCCCGGGGCACAGCCCCAGCATTTT.

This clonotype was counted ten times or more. As DNA, the CDR3 is TGTGCCATTGCCGGAACAGGACATAATGAAAAACTGTTTTTT. It yields the protein CAIAGTGHNEKLFF. The V and J genes are TRBV10-3 and TRBJ1-4; perhaps TRBD1 as D (5 bases). The CDR3 covers 14 residues. V gave up 9 bases and J gave up 4 bases, with 15 bases separating them. Looked up from germline, CDR1 is ENHRY and CDR2 is SYGVKD.

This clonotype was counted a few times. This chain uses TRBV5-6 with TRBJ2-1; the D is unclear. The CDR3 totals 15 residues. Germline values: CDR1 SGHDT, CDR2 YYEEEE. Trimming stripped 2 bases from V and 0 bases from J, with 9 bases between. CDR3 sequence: CASSFSRNSYNEQFF. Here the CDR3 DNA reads TGTGCCAGCAGCTTCAGTAGGAACTCCTACAATGAGCAGTTCTTC.

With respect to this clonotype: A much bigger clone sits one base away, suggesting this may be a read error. DNA for the CDR3: TGTGACAGCAGCTGGAATCCGCAGCTGAAAGAGACCCAGTACTTC. Residues: CDSSWNPQLKETQYF. V is TRBV7-2 and J is TRBJ2-5; D is uncertain. Germline loops: CDR1 SGHTA, CDR2 FQGNSA. This CDR3 is 15 amino acids long.

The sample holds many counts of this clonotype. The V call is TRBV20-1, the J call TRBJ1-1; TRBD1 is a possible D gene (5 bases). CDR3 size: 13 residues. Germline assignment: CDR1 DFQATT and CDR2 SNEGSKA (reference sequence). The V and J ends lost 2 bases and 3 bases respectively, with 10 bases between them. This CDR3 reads CSARFPGHTEAFF. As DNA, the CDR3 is TGCAGTGCTAGATTTCCGGGGCACACTGAAGCTTTCTTT.

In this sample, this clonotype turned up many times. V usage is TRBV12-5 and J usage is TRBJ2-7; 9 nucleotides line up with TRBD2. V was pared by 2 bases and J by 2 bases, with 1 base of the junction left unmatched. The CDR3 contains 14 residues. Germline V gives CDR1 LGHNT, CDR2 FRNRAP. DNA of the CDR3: TGTGCTAGTGGTTTGTCTAGCGGGGCCTACGAGCAGTACTTC. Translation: CASGLSSGAYEQYF. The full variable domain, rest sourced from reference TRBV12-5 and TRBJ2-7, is DARVTQTPRHKVTEMGQEVTMRCQPILGHNTVFWYRQTMMQGLELLAYFRNRAPLDDSGMPKDRFSAEMPDATLATLKIQPSEPRDSAVYFCASGLSSGAYEQYFGPGTRLTVT.

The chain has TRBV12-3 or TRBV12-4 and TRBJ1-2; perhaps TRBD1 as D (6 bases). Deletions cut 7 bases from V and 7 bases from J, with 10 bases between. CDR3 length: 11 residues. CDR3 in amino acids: CASTRQAGYTF. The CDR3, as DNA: TGTGCCAGCACGAGACAGGCTGGCTACACCTTC.

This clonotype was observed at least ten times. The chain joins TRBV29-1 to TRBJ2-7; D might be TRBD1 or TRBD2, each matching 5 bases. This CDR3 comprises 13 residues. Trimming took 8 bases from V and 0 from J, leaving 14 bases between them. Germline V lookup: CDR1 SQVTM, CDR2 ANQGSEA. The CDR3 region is CSIWDGSSYEQYF. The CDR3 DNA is TGCAGCATATGGGACGGTAGCTCCTACGAGCAGTACTTC.

DNA of the CDR3: TGTGCCAGCTCACCGAACGGAAACGGAGAAGAGACCCAGTACTTC. Amino acids: CASSPNGNGEETQYF. The chain carries TRBV18 and TRBJ2-5; no reliable D call. V lost 3 bases and J 3 bases, leaving 14 bases between the germline ends. The CDR3 consists of 15 residues. The germline gives CDR1 KGHSH, CDR2 LQKENI.

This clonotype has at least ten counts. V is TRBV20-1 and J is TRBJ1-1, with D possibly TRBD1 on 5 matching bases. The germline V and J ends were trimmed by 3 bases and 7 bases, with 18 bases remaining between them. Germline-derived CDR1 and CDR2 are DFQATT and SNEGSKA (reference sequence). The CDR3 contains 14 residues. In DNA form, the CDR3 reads TGCAGTGCTAGCATCTACCCGACAGACCTTGAAGCTTTCTTT. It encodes CSASIYPTDLEAFF.

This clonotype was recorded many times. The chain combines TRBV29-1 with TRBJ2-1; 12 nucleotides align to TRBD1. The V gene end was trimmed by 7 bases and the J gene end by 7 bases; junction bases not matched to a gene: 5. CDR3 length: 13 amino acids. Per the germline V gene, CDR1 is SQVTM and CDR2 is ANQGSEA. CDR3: CSGRGQGANEQFF. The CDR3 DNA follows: TGCAGCGGCCGGGGACAGGGGGCAAATGAGCAGTTCTTC.

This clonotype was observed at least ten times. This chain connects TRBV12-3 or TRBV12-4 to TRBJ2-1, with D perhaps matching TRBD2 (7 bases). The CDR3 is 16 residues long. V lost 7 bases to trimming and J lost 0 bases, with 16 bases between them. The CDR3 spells CASTSLAGASYNEQFF. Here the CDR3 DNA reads TGTGCCAGCACATCACTGGCGGGGGCCTCCTACAATGAGCAGTTCTTC.

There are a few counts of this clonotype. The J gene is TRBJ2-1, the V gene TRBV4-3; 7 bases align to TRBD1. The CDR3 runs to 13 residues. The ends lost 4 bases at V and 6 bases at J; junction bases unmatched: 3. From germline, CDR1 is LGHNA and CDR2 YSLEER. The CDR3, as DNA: TGCGCCAGCAGCCTCCGACAGGGCAATGAGCAGTTCTTC. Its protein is CASSLRQGNEQFF.

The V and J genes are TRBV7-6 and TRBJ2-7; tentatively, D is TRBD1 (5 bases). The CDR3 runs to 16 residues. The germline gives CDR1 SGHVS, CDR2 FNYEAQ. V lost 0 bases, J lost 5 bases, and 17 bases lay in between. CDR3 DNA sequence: TGTGCCAGCAGCTTAGCGGCCTCAGGGTCCCTGCACGAGCAGTACGTC. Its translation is CASSLAASGSLHEQYV.

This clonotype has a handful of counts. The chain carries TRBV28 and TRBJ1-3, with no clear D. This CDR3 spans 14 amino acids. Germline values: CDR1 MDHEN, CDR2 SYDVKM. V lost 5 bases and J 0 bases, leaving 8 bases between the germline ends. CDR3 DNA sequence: TGTGCCAGCAGTACACCGAGCTCTGGAAACACCATATATTTT. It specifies CASSTPSSGNTIYF.

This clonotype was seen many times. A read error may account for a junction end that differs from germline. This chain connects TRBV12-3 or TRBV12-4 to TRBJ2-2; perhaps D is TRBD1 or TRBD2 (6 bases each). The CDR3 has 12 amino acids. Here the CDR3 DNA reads TGTGCCAGCAGCACTTACCACAGGGAGGTGTTTTTT. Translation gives CASSTYHREVFF.

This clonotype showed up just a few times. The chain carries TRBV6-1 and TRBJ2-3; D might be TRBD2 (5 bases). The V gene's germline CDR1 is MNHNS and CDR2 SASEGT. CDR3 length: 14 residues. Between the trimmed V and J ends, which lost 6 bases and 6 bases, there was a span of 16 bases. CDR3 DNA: TGTGCCAGCAGGAGGTCCCTGGAGGTGGATACGCAGTATTTT. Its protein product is CASRRSLEVDTQYF.